What follows is one TCR beta chain and its context. Its antigen is undetermined. This entry comes from a study of T-cell memory formation after mild COVID-19. Broader study findings: Clones that shrank (day 15 to 85) were balanced CD4/CD8, whereas later expanders leaned CD4+.

Barcoded TCR alpha and TCR beta cDNA libraries with UMIs came from 5'RACE using constant-segment primers. Each CDR3 protein gets one entry after TCRdb re-called the 5' RACE reads with MiXCR. The sample holds fewer than 700,000 distinct CDR3 sequences; roughly 21% are singletons and the top ten take 8.4%. CDR1 LNHNV and CDR2 YYDKDF come from the germline V gene (reference sequence). Trimming removed 3 bases at V and 6 bases at J, with 5 bases between. The CDR3 consists of 12 residues. The rearrangement joins TRBV15 to TRBJ2-2, with D unresolved. Sequenced sample: PBMCs or a T cell subset sorted from them (not recorded which). The clonotype was recovered from an adult woman who had mild COVID-19 (a few samples of this study predate the infection). Cell type and time point are not known. CDR3 bases: TGTGCCACCAGCAGCGAGTCCGGGGAGCTGTTTTTT. This sequence encodes CATSSESGELFF.